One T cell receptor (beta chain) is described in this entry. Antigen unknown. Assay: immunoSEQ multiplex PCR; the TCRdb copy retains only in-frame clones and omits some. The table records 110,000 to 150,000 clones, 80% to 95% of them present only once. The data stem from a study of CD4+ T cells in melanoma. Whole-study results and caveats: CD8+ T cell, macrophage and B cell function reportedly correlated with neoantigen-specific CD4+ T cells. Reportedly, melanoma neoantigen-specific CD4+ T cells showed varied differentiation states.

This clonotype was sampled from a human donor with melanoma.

CDR3 sequence (DNA): TGCGCCAGCAGTCGCACTTCAGCGGGGGTTACTAACAATGAGCAGTTCTTC. Amino acid sequence: CASSRTSAGVTNNEQFF. This rearrangement joins TRBV4-1 to TRBJ2-1; 8 bases line up with TRBD2. Trimming removed 6 bases from V and 5 bases from J; junction bases left unmatched: 15. The CDR3 sequence is 17 residues long. CDR1 is MGHRA and CDR2 is YSYEKL in the germline V gene.